This TCR beta chain stems from a study of blood T cell repertoires in COVID-19 (TCRdb year 2020). For the wider study: Samples from collaborators originated in the United States, Italy and Spain and spanned both the acute and convalescent phases of COVID-19. The prospective study material was composed of cDNA or gDNA derived from T cells, B-cell-depleted T cells, or PBMCs. The samples were drawn from the first 160 participants of the ongoing ImmuneRACE study and from 1,254 subjects provided by 6 global collaborators. A de-identified subject ID, COVID-19 status, age in years and sex were almost always included in the sample metadata. The repertoires were made available in a free public database intended to serve as a resource for research on the immune response to SARS-CoV-2. Deeply sampled blood TCRbeta repertoires from subjects exposed to, actively infected with, or recovered from COVID-19 were included in the dataset. Where available, HLA class I and class II types were taken from metadata supplied by the sample provider and were not determined by assay-based typing.

The immunoSEQ Assay, a bias-controlled multiplex PCR, was used to amplify TCRbeta CDR3 regions from genomic DNA. The study's own analysis went as follows. The number of nucleated cells in each sample was estimated from the amplification of reference gene primers within the assay. To quantify the absolute abundance of each unique TCRbeta CDR3 rearrangement, sequence reads were collapsed and filtered. Productive Simpson clonality was computed per sample as the square root of Simpson's diversity index over productive rearrangements. The immuneACCESS repertoire file appears here via TCRdb, limited to in-frame rearrangements. These files lack a portion of the clones; in checked studies, under half of the deficit traces to unresolved V genes, and the cause of the others is not known. Clone size and the V and J calls come from that table; the DNA yielded D and trimming. The sample table holds hundreds of thousands of clones, of which approximately 87% were seen once. The top ten constitute 2.2% of the sample.

Overall study results and their limits: How much clinical and demographic metadata was included differed by source and by participant, and the metadata was provided uncurated.

The collaborating institutions used their own protocols to collect whole blood in K2EDTA tubes. For TCRbeta analysis, collaborator samples were shipped as frozen whole blood, as isolated PBMCs, or as DNA extracted from either sample type. Points on this clone: There is no known antigen for this receptor. The record has no base qualities; no much larger clone is one base away.

Inclusive of the bounding cysteine and phenylalanine, the CDR3 is 17 residues long. The sequence is cut down to CDR3 DNA, 51 bases in frame from base 1. The chain is encoded by TRBV21-1 joined to TRBJ2-7; TRBD1 is the table's D call, not checked against the DNA. TRBV21-1 is deemed a pseudogene. This receptor was taken from a woman between 45 and 65 years old with acute or convalescent COVID-19. Material for sequencing was peripheral blood. The CDR3 has the sequence CASSKARTWCRGYEQYF. In nucleotide form, the sequence is TGTGCCAGCAGCAAAGCGCGTACATGGTGCAGGGGCTACGAGCAGTACTTC.